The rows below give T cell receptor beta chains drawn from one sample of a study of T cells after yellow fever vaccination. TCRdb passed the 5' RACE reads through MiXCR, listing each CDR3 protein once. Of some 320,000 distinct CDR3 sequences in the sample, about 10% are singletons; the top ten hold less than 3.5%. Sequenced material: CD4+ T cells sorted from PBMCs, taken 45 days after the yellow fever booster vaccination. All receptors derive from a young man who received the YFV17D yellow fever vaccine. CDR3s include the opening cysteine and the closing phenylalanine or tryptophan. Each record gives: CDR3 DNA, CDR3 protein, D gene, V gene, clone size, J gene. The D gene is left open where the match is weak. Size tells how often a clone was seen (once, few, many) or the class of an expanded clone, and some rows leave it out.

CDR3 DNA: TGTGCCAGCAGCCTGGGTAAATTTGGAGGTAGTCAAGAGACCCAGTACTTC; CDR3 protein: CASSLGKFGGSQETQYF; D gene: .; V gene: TRBV12-3/TRBV12-4; clone size: many; J gene: TRBJ2-5
CDR3 DNA: TGTGCCAGCGGGCGGCCCCCAACTAGGAACACTGAAGCTTTCTTT; CDR3 protein: CASGRPPTRNTEAFF; D gene: .; V gene: TRBV7-2; clone size: once; J gene: TRBJ1-1
CDR3 DNA: TGTGCCAGCAGATACACCGTGGCCGCGGCGTTCAAAAACATTCAGTACTTC; CDR3 protein: CASRYTVAAAFKNIQYF; D gene: .; V gene: TRBV6-1; clone size: .; J gene: TRBJ2-4
CDR3 DNA: TGTGCCAGCAGCCTTCTGGGCATAGAAGCTTTCTTT; CDR3 protein: CASSLLGIEAFF; D gene: .; V gene: TRBV3-1; clone size: .; J gene: TRBJ1-1
CDR3 DNA: TGTGCCAGCAGCTTAGCGGCAGGGCGGGAGCAGTACTTC; CDR3 protein: CASSLAAGREQYF; D gene: .; V gene: TRBV7-3; clone size: few; J gene: TRBJ2-7
CDR3 DNA: TGTGCCAGCAGTACGTGGGAGGGGACCTCCTACAATGAGCAGTTCTTC; CDR3 protein: CASSTWEGTSYNEQFF; D gene: TRBD2; V gene: TRBV28; clone size: few; J gene: TRBJ2-1
CDR3 DNA: TGTGCCAGCAGCTTACGTGACAGGGGGGCTGGGGCCAACGTCCTGACTTTC; CDR3 protein: CASSLRDRGAGANVLTF; D gene: TRBD1; V gene: TRBV13; clone size: .; J gene: TRBJ2-6
CDR3 DNA: TGTGCCAGCAGTCGGGACAGACCATCTTATAGCAATCAGCCCCAGCATTTT; CDR3 protein: CASSRDRPSYSNQPQHF; D gene: TRBD1; V gene: TRBV6-2/TRBV6-3; clone size: few; J gene: TRBJ1-5
CDR3 DNA: TGCAGTGCTACGGACCCGGGGGGCGCCACCGGGGAGCTGTTTTTT; CDR3 protein: CSATDPGGATGELFF; D gene: .; V gene: TRBV20-1; clone size: few; J gene: TRBJ2-2
CDR3 DNA: TGCATTGCTAGGGAAACCGGGGAGCTGTTTTTT; CDR3 protein: CIARETGELFF; D gene: .; V gene: TRBV20-1; clone size: few; J gene: TRBJ2-2
CDR3 DNA: TGCGCCAGCAGCTTTCAGTACAGCACAGATACGCAGTATTTT; CDR3 protein: CASSFQYSTDTQYF; D gene: .; V gene: TRBV5-1; clone size: .; J gene: TRBJ2-3
CDR3 DNA: TGTGCCAGCAGTCCAGGATCTAGCGGCTCAGATACGCAGTATTTT; CDR3 protein: CASSPGSSGSDTQYF; D gene: TRBD2; V gene: TRBV6-2/TRBV6-3; clone size: .; J gene: TRBJ2-3
CDR3 DNA: TGCGCCAGCAGCCGGGACCACACCAATTCACCCCTCCACTTT; CDR3 protein: CASSRDHTNSPLHF; D gene: .; V gene: TRBV5-1; clone size: .; J gene: TRBJ1-6
CDR3 DNA: TGTGCCAGCAGCCAGGTGAACGATCAGCCCCAGCATTTT; CDR3 protein: CASSQVNDQPQHF; D gene: .; V gene: TRBV3-1; clone size: .; J gene: TRBJ1-5
CDR3 DNA: TGTGCCAGCAGCTTGAAGGTAGCGGGGTCTACAGATACGCAGTATTTT; CDR3 protein: CASSLKVAGSTDTQYF; D gene: TRBD2; V gene: TRBV5-4; clone size: .; J gene: TRBJ2-3
CDR3 DNA: TGTGCCAGCACCGTTCGGGGGGCGCGAGGCTACACCTTC; CDR3 protein: CASTVRGARGYTF; D gene: .; V gene: TRBV3-1; clone size: few; J gene: TRBJ1-2